The entry below describes one T cell receptor beta chain. This CDR3 spans 15 amino acids. Germline loops: CDR1 SGHNT, CDR2 YENEEA. V shed 1 base and J 4 bases; nucleotides not matched to a gene: 2. These data originate in a study of blood T cell repertoires in COVID-19. Study-wide context: Donors in the United States, Italy and Spain gave samples during acute or convalescent COVID-19.

In the authors' workflow: Amplification from reference gene primers served as the basis for estimated nucleated cell counts. The method was immunoSEQ multiplex PCR; TCRdb's version includes in-frame clones alone and lacks a portion of them. That table furnishes V, J and clone size, whereas the DNA furnished D and trimming. The data contain 140,000 or so clones, 85% of them singletons. The rearrangement joins TRBV11-3 to TRBJ2-1; the match to TRBD2 covers 9 bases. The sequencing input was peripheral blood. The sequence was obtained from a man aged 45-65 years with acute or convalescent COVID-19. The CDR3 nucleotides read TGTGCCAGCAGCTTAGTTAGCGGGAGTTACAATGAGCAGTTCTTC. Residues: CASSLVSGSYNEQFF. Combining the CDR3 with reference TRBV11-3 and TRBJ2-1 gives the whole variable domain EAGVVQSPRYKIIEKKQPVAFWCNPISGHNTLYWYLQNLGQGPELLIRYENEEAVDDSQLPKDRFSAERLKGVDSTLKIQPAELGDSAVYLCASSLVSGSYNEQFFGPGTRLTVL.